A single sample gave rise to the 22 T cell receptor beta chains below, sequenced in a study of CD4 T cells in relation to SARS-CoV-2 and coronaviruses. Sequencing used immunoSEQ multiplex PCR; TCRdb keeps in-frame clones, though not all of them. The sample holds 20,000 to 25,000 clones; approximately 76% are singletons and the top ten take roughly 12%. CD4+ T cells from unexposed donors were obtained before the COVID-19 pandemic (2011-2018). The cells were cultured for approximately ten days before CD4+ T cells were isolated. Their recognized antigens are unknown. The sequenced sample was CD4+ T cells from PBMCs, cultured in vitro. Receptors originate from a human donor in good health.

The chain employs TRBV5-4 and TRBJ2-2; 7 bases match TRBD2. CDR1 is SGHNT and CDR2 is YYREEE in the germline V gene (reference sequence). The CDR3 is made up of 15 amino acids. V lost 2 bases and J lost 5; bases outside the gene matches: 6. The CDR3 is CASSLAGRRTGELFF. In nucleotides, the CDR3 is TGTGCCAGCAGCTTAGCGGGGAGGAGGACCGGGGAGCTGTTTTTT.

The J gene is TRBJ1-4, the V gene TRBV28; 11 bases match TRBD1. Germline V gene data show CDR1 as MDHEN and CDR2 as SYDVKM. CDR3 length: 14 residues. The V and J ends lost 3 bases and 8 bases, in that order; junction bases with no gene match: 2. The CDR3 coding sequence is TGTGCCAGCAGTTTGGGACAGGGGGGAGAAAAACTGTTTTTT. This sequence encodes CASSLGQGGEKLFF.

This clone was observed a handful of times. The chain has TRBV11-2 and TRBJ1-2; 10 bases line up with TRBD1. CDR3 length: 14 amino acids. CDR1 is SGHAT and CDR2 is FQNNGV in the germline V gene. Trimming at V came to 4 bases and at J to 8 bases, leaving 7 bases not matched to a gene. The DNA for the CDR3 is TGTGCCAGCAGCTCCCCGACAGGGGGCAGGGGCTACACCTTC. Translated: CASSSPTGGRGYTF.

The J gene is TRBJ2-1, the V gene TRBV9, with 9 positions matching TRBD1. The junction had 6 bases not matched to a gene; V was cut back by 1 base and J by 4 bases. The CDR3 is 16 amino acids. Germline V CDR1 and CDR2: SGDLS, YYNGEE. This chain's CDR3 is CASSVLPGQGYNEQFF. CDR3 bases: TGTGCCAGCAGCGTACTTCCGGGACAGGGATACAATGAGCAGTTCTTC.

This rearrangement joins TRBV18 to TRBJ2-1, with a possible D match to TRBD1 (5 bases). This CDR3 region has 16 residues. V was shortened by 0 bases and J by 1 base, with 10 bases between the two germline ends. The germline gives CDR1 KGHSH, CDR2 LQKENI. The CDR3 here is CASSPPWAGSYNEQFF. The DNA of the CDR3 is TGTGCCAGCTCACCACCATGGGCAGGGTCCTACAATGAGCAGTTCTTC.

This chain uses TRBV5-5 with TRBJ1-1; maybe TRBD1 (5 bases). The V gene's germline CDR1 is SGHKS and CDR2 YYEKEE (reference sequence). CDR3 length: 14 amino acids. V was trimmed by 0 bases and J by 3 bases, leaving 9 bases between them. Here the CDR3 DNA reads TGTGCCAGCAGCTTGGTCTCCAGGGACACTGAAGCTTTCTTT. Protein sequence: CASSLVSRDTEAFF.

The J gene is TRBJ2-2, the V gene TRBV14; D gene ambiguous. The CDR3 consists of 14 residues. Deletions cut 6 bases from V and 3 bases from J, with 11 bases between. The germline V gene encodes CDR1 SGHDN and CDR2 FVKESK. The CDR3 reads CASRKDWDTGELFF. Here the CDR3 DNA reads TGTGCCAGCAGGAAAGACTGGGACACCGGGGAGCTGTTTTTT.

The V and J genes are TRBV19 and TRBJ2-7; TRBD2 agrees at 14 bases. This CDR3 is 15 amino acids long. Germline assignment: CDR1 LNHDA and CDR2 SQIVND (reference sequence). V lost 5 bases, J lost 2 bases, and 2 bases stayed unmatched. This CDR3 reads CASSVGLAGAYEQYF. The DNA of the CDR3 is TGTGCCAGTAGTGTGGGACTAGCGGGGGCCTACGAGCAGTACTTC.

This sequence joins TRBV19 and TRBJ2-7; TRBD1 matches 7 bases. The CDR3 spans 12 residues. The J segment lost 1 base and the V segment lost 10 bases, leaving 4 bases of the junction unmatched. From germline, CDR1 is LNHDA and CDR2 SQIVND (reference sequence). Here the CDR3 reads CATRDRSYEQYF. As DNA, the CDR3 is TGTGCCACTCGGGACAGATCCTACGAGCAGTACTTC.

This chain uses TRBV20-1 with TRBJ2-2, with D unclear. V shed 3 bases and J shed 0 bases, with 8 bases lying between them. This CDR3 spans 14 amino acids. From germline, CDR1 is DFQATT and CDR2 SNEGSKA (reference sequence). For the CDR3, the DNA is TGCAGTGCTAGTATCCCAGCGAACACCGGGGAGCTGTTTTTT. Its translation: CSASIPANTGELFF.

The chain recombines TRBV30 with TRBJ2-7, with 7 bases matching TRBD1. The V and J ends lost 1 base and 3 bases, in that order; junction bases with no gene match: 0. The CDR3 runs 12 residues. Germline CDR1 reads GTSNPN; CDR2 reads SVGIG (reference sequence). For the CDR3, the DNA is TGTGCCTGGAGTGGACAGGGCTACGAGCAGTACTTC. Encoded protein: CAWSGQGYEQYF.

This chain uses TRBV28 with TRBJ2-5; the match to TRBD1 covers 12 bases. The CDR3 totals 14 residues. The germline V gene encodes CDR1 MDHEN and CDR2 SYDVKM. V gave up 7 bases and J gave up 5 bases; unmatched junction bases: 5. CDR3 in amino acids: CASTGDRGHETQYF. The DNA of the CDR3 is TGTGCCAGCACCGGGGACAGGGGGCACGAGACCCAGTACTTC.

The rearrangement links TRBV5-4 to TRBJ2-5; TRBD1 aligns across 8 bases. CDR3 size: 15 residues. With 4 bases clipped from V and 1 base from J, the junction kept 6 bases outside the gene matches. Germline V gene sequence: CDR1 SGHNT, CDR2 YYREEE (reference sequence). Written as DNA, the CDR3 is TGTGCCAGCAGCCGGGGCGGGACAGGCCAAGAGACCCAGTACTTC. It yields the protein CASSRGGTGQETQYF. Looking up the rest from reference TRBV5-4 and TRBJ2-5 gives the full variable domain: ETGVTQSPTHLIKTRGQQVTLRCSSQSGHNTVSWYQQALGQGPQFIFQYYREEENGRGNFPPRFSGLQFPNYSSELNVNALELDDSALYLCASSRGGTGQETQYFGPGTRLLVL.

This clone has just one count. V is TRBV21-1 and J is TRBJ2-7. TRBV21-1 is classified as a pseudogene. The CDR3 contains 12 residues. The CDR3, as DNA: TGTGCCAGCAGCACTACGACGCTCGAGCAGTACTTC. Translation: CASSTTTLEQYF.

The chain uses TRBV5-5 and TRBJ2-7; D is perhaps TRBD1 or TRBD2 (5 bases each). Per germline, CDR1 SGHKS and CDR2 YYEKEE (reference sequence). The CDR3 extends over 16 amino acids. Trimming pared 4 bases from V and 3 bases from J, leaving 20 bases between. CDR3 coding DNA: TGTGCCAGCAGCACTCGGGGAGCCGCGGACAACTACGAGCAGTACTTC. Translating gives CASSTRGAADNYEQYF.

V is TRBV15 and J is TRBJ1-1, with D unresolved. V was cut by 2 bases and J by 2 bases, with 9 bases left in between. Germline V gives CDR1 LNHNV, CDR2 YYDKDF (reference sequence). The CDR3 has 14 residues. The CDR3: CATSRSGTNTEAFF. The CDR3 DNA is TGTGCCACCAGCAGATCAGGTACTAACACTGAAGCTTTCTTT.

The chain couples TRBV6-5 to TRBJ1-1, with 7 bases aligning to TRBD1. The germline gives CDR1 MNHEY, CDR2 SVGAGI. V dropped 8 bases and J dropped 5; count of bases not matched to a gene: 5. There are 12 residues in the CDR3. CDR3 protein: CASYRQGTEAFF. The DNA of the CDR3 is TGTGCCAGCTATAGACAGGGAACTGAAGCTTTCTTT.

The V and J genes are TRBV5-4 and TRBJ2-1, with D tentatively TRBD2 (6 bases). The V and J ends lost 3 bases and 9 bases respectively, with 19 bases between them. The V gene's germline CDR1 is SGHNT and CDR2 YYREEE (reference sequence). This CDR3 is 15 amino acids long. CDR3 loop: CASSSGTWGEGEQFF. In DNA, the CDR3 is TGTGCCAGCAGCTCCGGGACTTGGGGTGAGGGTGAGCAGTTCTTC.

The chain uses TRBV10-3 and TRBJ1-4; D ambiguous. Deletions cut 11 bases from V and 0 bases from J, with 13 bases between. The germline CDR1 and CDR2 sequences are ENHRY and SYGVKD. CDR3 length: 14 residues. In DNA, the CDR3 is TGTGCCGTCACCCGGGATCCAACTAATGAAAAACTGTTTTTT. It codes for CAVTRDPTNEKLFF.

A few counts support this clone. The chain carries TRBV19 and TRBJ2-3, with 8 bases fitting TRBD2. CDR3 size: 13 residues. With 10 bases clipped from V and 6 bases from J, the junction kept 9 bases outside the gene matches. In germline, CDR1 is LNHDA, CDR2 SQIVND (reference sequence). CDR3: CAIRERESDTQYF. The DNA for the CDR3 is TGTGCCATTAGAGAGCGGGAGTCGGATACGCAGTATTTT.

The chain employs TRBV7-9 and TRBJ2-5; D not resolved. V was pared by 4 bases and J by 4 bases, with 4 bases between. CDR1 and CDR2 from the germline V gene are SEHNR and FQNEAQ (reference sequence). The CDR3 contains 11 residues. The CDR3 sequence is CASSSVETQYF. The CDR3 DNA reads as TGTGCCAGCAGCTCCGTAGAGACCCAGTACTTC.

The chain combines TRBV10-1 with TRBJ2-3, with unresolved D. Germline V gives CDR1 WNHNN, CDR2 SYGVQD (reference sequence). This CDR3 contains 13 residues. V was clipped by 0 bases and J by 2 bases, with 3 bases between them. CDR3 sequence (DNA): TGCGCCAGCAGTGAGTCCCCCACAGATACGCAGTATTTT. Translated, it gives CASSESPTDTQYF.